Given below is one TCR beta chain in context. Its antigen is as yet unknown. The primer mix had 60 Vbeta and 13 Jbeta primers. Generated by immunoSEQ multiplex PCR, the TCRdb table keeps only in-frame clones and is missing some. The sample records about 120,000 clones, about three fifths being singletons. These data originate in a study of cytomegalovirus exposure and HLA in healthy donors. For the study at large: Most donors, about 82% of approximately 400 genotyped, fell in the Caucasian-associated ancestry cluster.

The study, taken as a whole, reports: Researchers reported in a later analysis that a missense DCLRE1C variant was tied to TCR beta V- and J-gene trimming. Presence/absence analysis assumed near-uniform sequencing depth across donors.

CDR1 is KGHSH and CDR2 is LQKENI in the germline V gene. The V and J ends lost 6 bases and 0 bases respectively, with 11 bases between them. The CDR3 sequence is 14 residues long. This sequence was found in a man between 40 and 49 years old in good health and CMV-seropositive. Material: PBMCs. The chain is built from TRBV18 and TRBJ1-1; D ambiguous. CDR3 residues: CASSNTDVNTEAFF. CDR3 in DNA: TGTGCCAGCTCGAACACAGATGTGAACACTGAAGCTTTCTTT.